This TCR beta chain was documented in a study of shared clonotypes between healthy human individuals. Overall study results and limits: Few donors restricted represented genetic and exposure-history diversity.

Deep level was the assay's run setting. Several immunoSEQ plates received, in even portions, the genomic DNA of each subset. The method was immunoSEQ multiplex PCR; TCRdb's version includes in-frame clones alone and lacks a portion of them. The table has approximately 2,000,000 clones, 90% to 95% seen once. With respect to this clone: Its antigen is not identified. Other DNA sequences in the sample encode the same CDR3.

Terminally differentiated effector memory CD45RA+ cells were left out of the naive CD8 fraction, which was CD45RO-negative and positively selected for CCR7. Sequencing was performed on naive CD8+ T cells from PBMCs. The sequence derives from a young man in good health. Some clones in this sample may be carry-over from other donors' samples.

The CDR3 spells CASSPGTGQETQYF. The CDR3 DNA reads TGTGCCAGCAGCCCAGGGACAGGGCAAGAGACCCAGTACTTC. V gene TRBV7-9 combines with J gene TRBJ2-5, with 9 bases lining up with TRBD1. Germline loops: CDR1 SEHNR, CDR2 FQNEAQ (reference sequence). The CDR3 covers 14 residues. V lost 5 bases and J lost 2; bases outside the gene matches: 3.